This T cell receptor beta chain was found in a study of spatial heterogeneity in lung cancer (dated by TCRdb to the late 2010s). Describing the broader study: More beta-chain than alpha-chain transcripts were consistently detected, likely reflecting higher beta-chain transcript abundance. In non-small cell lung cancer, the study quantitatively compared TCR alpha and beta repertoires across several tumor regions, matched nontumor lung, and blood. Both alpha and beta chains were TCR-sequenced in samples taken at surgery, namely 220 tumor regions, 64 matched nontumor lung samples and roughly 56 PBMC samples. In the raw uncorrected reads, each unique combination of TCR and UMI appeared more than ten times on average. In tumor regions, TCR transcript counts showed a strong correlation with a T cell transcriptional module score derived from matched bulk RNA-seq. TCR repertoire features were related to nonsynonymous mutation counts determined by whole-exome sequencing of tumor tissue.

The V and J ends are trimmed by 4 bases and 5 bases, leaving 9 bases between them. For CDR1 and CDR2, the germline V gene lists MNHEY and SVGEGT. CDR3 length: 13 amino acids, cysteine to phenylalanine. Just CDR3 DNA is preserved here, 39 bases in frame from base 1. At least ten counts were recorded for this clonotype. Which antigen it targets is not known. Base qualities are missing; no much larger clone stands one base away. This beta chain represents an off-target read in a library built for alpha chains; its size is of limited meaning. The intended sense of this specimen's time point label: sample taken at primary tumor resection. Samples were obtained from fewer than 80 patients with early-stage, untreated non-small cell lung cancer from the lung TRACERx cohort. Without any cell sorting, TCR sequencing was performed on whole RNA extracted either from tumor and nontumor lung tissue or from cryopreserved PBMC samples. A patient was chosen for TCR sequencing only when enough RNA was available from at least two tumor regions. Tumor and adjacent nontumor lung specimens were reviewed by a lung pathologist before selection.

What the study reported, not specific to this receptor: The number of expanded intratumoral alpha and beta TCRs correlated with the tumor nonsynonymous mutation count. Estimated TCR-seq coverage of tumor T cells was only around 7.2% for alpha chains and 13% for beta chains. Confirming at a functional level the hypothesis that regional TCRs recognize regional mutations was considered to require additional single-cell paired TCR alpha and beta sequencing. Counts of ubiquitous and regional expanded TCRs were found to correlate with counts of ubiquitous and regional nonsynonymous mutations, respectively.

The method behind the library was 5' RACE. The reads were generated on a NextSeq 500. The TCR library protocol attached a unique molecular identifier to each TCR cDNA molecule to allow correction of PCR and sequencing errors. The paper's processing steps were these. Decombinator tools were used for TCR identification, UMI-based error correction and CDR3 extraction. TCRs above a frequency of 2 per 1,000, corresponding to the top 1% of the tumor frequency distribution, were defined as expanded. Expanded tumor TCRs statistically deemed absent (corrected P<0.05) from at least one tumor region were classed as regional, and all other expanded tumor TCRs were classed as ubiquitous. Each repertoire was subsampled 100 times to 5,000 TCRs, after which Renyi diversity was computed with the R vegan package. CDR3 similarity networks were constructed using string-kernel similarity of amino acid triplets, with links drawn between CDR3s whose pairwise similarity was above 0.82. Starting from the raw public reads, TCRdb applied fastp trimming at Q25, assembled clones with MiXCR and retained in-frame beta chains. Rows merge per CDR3 protein into single entries with the most common DNA and genes. None of the V and J calls come from the authors' own analysis; TCRdb made them. This sample is represented by 12,000 or so distinct CDR3 sequences; approximately 4.8% of them were singletons. In total, the top ten clones hold roughly 24% of the sample.

The V gene is TRBV6-2 or TRBV6-3 and the J gene is TRBJ1-5, with the D gene not clear enough to name. This TCR was sampled from a male donor with early-stage non-small cell lung cancer. The sample in question was lung tumor tissue, obtained at surgery. The nucleotides are TGTGCCAGCAGTTCGGAAAAGGATCAGCCCCAGCATTTT. Its protein product is CASSSEKDQPQHF.